This record covers a single T cell receptor (beta chain). Its antigen is unidentified. Trimming stripped 0 bases from V and 7 bases from J, with 7 bases between. Germline CDR1 reads LGHNA; CDR2 reads YSLEER. The CDR3 extends over 13 amino acids. The assay was immunoSEQ multiplex PCR, and TCRdb's table has in-frame clones only and misses some. The data contain millions of clones, 85% to 95% of them seen just once; the ten biggest clones take up about 0.13%. This sample is part of a study of shared clonotypes between healthy human individuals. Study-wide points: An anticipated effect of sequencing depth on clonotype sharing among donors was recognized. Genetic and exposure-history diversity was limited by the few donors. Only blood underwent sampling, and tissue repertoires likely differ.

The J gene is TRBJ2-1, the V gene TRBV4-3, with TRBD2 as a possible D gene (5 bases). Material for sequencing was naive CD4+ T cells sorted from blood. Subset reported: CD45RA+ positively selected. The clonotype comes from a man between 18 and 35 years old in good health. As DNA, the CDR3 is TGCGCCAGCAGCCAAGAACAGCGGAATGAGCAGTTCTTC. It codes for CASSQEQRNEQFF.